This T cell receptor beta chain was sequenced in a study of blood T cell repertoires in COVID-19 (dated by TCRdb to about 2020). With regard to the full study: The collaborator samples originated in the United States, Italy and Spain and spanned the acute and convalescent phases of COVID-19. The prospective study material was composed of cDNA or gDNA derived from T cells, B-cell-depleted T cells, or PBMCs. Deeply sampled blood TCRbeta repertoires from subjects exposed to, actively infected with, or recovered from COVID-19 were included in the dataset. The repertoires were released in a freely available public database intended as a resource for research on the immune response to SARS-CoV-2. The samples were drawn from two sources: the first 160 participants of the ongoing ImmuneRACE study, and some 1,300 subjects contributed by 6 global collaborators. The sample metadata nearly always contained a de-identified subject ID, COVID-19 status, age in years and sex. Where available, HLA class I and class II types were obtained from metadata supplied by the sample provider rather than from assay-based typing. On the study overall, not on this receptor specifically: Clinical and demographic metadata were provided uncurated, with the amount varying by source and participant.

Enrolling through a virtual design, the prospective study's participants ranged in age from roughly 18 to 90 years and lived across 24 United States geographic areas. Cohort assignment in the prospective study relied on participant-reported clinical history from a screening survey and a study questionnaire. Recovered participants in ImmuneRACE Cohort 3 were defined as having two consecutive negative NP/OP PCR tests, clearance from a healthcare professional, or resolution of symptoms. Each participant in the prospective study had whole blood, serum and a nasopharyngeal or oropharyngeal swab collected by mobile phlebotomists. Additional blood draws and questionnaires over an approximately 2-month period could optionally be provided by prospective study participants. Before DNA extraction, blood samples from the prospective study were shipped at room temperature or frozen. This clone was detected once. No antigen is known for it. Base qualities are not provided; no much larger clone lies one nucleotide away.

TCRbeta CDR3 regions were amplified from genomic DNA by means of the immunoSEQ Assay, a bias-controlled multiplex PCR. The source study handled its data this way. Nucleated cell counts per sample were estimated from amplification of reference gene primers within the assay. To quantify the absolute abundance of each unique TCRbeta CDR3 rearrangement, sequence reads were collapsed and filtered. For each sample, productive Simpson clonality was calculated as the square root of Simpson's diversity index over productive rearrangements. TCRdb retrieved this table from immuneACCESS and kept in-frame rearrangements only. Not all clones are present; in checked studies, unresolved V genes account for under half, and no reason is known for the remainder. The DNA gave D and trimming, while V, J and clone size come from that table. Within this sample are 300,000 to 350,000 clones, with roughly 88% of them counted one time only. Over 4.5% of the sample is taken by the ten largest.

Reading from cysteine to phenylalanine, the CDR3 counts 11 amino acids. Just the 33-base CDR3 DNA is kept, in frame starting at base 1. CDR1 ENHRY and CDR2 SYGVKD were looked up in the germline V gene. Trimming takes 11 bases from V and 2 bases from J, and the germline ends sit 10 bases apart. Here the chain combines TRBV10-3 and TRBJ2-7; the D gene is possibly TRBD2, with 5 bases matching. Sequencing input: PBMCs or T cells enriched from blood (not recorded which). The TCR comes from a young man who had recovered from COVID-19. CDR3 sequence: CAVSGTYEQYF. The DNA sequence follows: TGTGCCGTCTCGGGAACCTACGAGCAGTACTTC.